The 5 T cell receptor beta chains presented below share a single source sample, sequenced in a study of T cell responses to AZD1222 COVID-19 vaccine. Data came from immunoSEQ multiplex PCR; TCRdb stores just in-frame clones and leaves some out. The table shows roughly 65,000 clones, with approximately 91% occurring only once. The specimen comprised peripheral blood, sampled on day 0 of AZD1222 vaccination. These TCRs come from an adult in good health.

The V and J genes are TRBV2 and TRBJ2-1; D may be TRBD1 (5 bases). V was cut by 8 bases and J by 6 bases, with 11 bases left in between. Germline V gives CDR1 SNHLY, CDR2 FYNNEI. This CDR3 region has 12 residues. The CDR3 is CASHQRGNEQFF. The DNA for the CDR3 is TGTGCCAGCCATCAAAGGGGCAATGAGCAGTTCTTC.

The chain has TRBV28 and TRBJ2-3, with TRBD1 matching 10 bases. J was trimmed by 4 bases and V by 3 bases; bases with no gene match: 10. This CDR3 contains 17 residues. Germline lookup yields CDR1 MDHEN and CDR2 SYDVKM. The CDR3 protein is CASSLRPGQGRADTQYF. In DNA, the CDR3 is TGTGCCAGCAGTTTGCGTCCGGGACAGGGGAGAGCAGATACGCAGTATTTT.

The rearrangement uses TRBV30 and TRBJ1-6; possible D gene TRBD1, 6 bases. The CDR3 has 13 amino acids. Trimming stripped 2 bases from V and 10 bases from J, with 12 bases between. Germline-derived CDR1 and CDR2 are GTSNPN and SVGIG (reference sequence). CDR3 nucleotides: TGTGCCTGGAGTCCAGAGAGGGGGTCACCCCTCCACTTT. Translated: CAWSPERGSPLHF. The full variable domain, completed using reference TRBV30 and TRBJ1-6, is SQTIHQWPATLVQPVGSPLSLECTVEGTSNPNLYWYRQAAGRGLQLLFYSVGIGQISSEVPQNLSASRPQDRQFILSSKKLLLSDSGFYLCAWSPERGSPLHFGNGTRLTVT.

The chain employs TRBV7-6 and TRBJ1-1; D is possibly TRBD1 (5 bases). CDR1 is SGHVS, CDR2 FNYEAQ, per germline. The V and J ends lost 0 bases and 5 bases respectively, with 10 bases between them. This CDR3 is built from 14 residues. The CDR3 spells CASSLASWGTEAFF. The CDR3 DNA reads TGTGCCAGCAGCTTAGCCTCCTGGGGGACTGAAGCTTTCTTT.

The chain couples TRBV3-1 (or the pseudogene TRBV3-2) to TRBJ2-1, with 7 bases lining up with TRBD2. Trimming removed 0 bases from V and 8 bases from J; junction bases left unmatched: 10. Germline V gene lookup returns CDR1 LGHDT and CDR2 YNNKEL (reference sequence). The length of the CDR3 is 16 residues. The chain's CDR3 is CASSQDRWTRIYEQFF. Here the CDR3 DNA reads TGTGCCAGCAGCCAAGATCGGTGGACTAGGATCTATGAGCAGTTCTTC.